The 20 T cell receptor beta chains given below trace back to one sample, sequenced in a study of CXCR3-negative and CXCR3-positive naive CD8 T cells. Study-wide points: TRB CDR3s were more hydrophobic in CXCR3-positive than in CXCR3-negative naive cells.

The authors made the TRB cDNA libraries by 5' RACE using UMI labels. Reprocessing the 5' RACE reads, TCRdb reports a single entry for every CDR3 protein and omits DNA. Listed are approximately 140,000 distinct CDR3 sequences; around 0.28% falls within the top ten. Antigens for these TCRs are unknown. The sample was naive CXCR3+ CD8+ T cells from blood. As to subset: CD45RO-CCR7+CD27+CD95- naive CD8+ T cells expressing CXCR3 (TNR3+). The source of these receptors is a human donor in good health. Some clones in this sample may be carry-over from other donors' samples.

This sequence joins TRBV15 and TRBJ2-1; TCRdb picks TRBD2, but there is no DNA to check that call. The germline CDR1 and CDR2 sequences are LNHNV and YYDKDF (reference sequence). This CDR3 region has 17 residues. The chain's CDR3 is CATSRDIAGGITNEQFF.

This chain uses TRBV10-3 with TRBJ2-1; lacking DNA, the TRBD2 call made by TCRdb goes unchecked. CDR3 size: 14 residues. Germline lookup yields CDR1 ENHRY and CDR2 SYGVKD. CDR3 sequence: CAISESNGGGEQFF.

The rearrangement links TRBV7-8 to TRBJ1-3. CDR1 is SGHVS, CDR2 FQNEAQ, per germline. This CDR3 region has 17 residues. This chain's CDR3 is CASSLITDLLSGNTIYF.

The J gene is TRBJ2-7, the V gene TRBV12-3 or TRBV12-4; TCRdb's D call, TRBD1, is unchecked because there is no DNA. The CDR3 consists of 16 residues. Here the CDR3 reads CASSYGIGQGAYEQYF.

The chain has TRBV12-3 or TRBV12-4 and TRBJ2-3; without DNA, the TCRdb call of TRBD1 cannot be checked. The CDR3 is 15 residues long. The CDR3 here is CASSLGGTGTDTQYF.

The J gene is TRBJ2-2, the V gene TRBV4-3; the D gene TCRdb calls, TRBD2, cannot be checked with no DNA. Germline loops: CDR1 LGHNA, CDR2 YSLEER. The CDR3 runs 15 residues. CDR3 in amino acids: CASSQRQMGAGELFF.

The rearrangement uses TRBV7-9 and TRBJ2-5; the D gene TCRdb calls, TRBD1, cannot be checked with no DNA. CDR3 size: 13 residues. The V gene's germline CDR1 is SEHNR and CDR2 FQNEAQ (reference sequence). The CDR3 spells CASSDRGRETQYF. Using reference TRBV7-9 and TRBJ2-5 for the parts outside the CDR3, the full variable domain is DTGVSQNPRHKITKRGQNVTFRCDPISEHNRLYWYRQTLGQGPEFLTYFQNEAQLEKSRLLSDRFSAERPKGSFSTLEIQRTEQGDSAMYLCASSDRGRETQYFGPGTRLLVL.

V gene TRBV6-5 combines with J gene TRBJ2-1; TCRdb selects TRBD1, and the lack of DNA leaves this call unchecked. Germline V gene lookup returns CDR1 MNHEY and CDR2 SVGAGI. The CDR3 length is 12 residues. The CDR3 sequence is CASSYEGREQFF.

The J gene is TRBJ1-2, the V gene TRBV7-9. The CDR3 is 14 residues long. Germline V gene lookup returns CDR1 SEHNR and CDR2 FQNEAQ (reference sequence). The CDR3 loop reads CASSWGTVNYGYTF.

The chain carries TRBV7-9 and TRBJ1-1. Germline V gene data show CDR1 as SEHNR and CDR2 as FQNEAQ (reference sequence). The CDR3 runs to 16 residues. CDR3 sequence reads: CASSPPAVGPGTEAFF. Full variable domain (outside the CDR3, taken from reference TRBV7-9 and TRBJ1-1): DTGVSQNPRHKITKRGQNVTFRCDPISEHNRLYWYRQTLGQGPEFLTYFQNEAQLEKSRLLSDRFSAERPKGSFSTLEIQRTEQGDSAMYLCASSPPAVGPGTEAFFGQGTRLTVV.

The chain has TRBV12-3 or TRBV12-4 and TRBJ1-3. The CDR3 extends over 13 amino acids. Here the CDR3 reads CASSEISGNTIYF.

The chain combines TRBV7-2 with TRBJ1-6; TCRdb returns TRBD1, unconfirmable since there is no DNA. Per germline, CDR1 SGHTA and CDR2 FQGNSA. The CDR3 contains 15 residues. CDR3 loop: CASSLVGQGNSPLHF.

The chain uses TRBV9 and TRBJ2-3; TCRdb's D call, TRBD2, is unchecked because there is no DNA. CDR3 length equals 17 residues. In germline, CDR1 is SGDLS, CDR2 YYNGEE. The chain's CDR3 is CASSPATGSAYTDTQYF.

CDR3 sequence: CASSLDRVGTGELFF. The chain recombines TRBV4-3 with TRBJ2-2; TCRdb calls TRBD1, which cannot be checked without DNA. CDR1 is LGHNA, CDR2 YSLEER, per germline. The CDR3 consists of 15 residues.

The V and J genes are TRBV7-9 and TRBJ2-1. The CDR3 loop spans 14 amino acids. The germline V gene has CDR1 SEHNR and CDR2 FQNEAQ (reference sequence). The CDR3 is CASSSGDSNNEQFF.

The chain joins TRBV12-3 or TRBV12-4 to TRBJ1-2. The CDR3 has 14 residues. The CDR3 sequence is CASSYTTASYGYTF.

This chain joins TRBV6-9 and TRBJ2-1. This CDR3 region has 11 residues. Germline values: CDR1 MNHGY, CDR2 SVAAGI. CDR3 sequence reads: CATQSYNEQFF.

V and J are TRBV5-1 and TRBJ2-7. Germline V gives CDR1 SGHRS, CDR2 YFSETQ. This CDR3 has 13 amino acids. The CDR3 sequence: CASNFGTNYEQYF. Variable domain in full (rest from reference TRBV5-1 and TRBJ2-7): KAGVTQTPRYLIKTRGQQVTLSCSPISGHRSVSWYQQTPGQGLQFLFEYFSETQRNKGNFPGRFSGRQFSNSRSEMNVSTLELGDSALYLCASNFGTNYEQYFGPGTRLTVT.

The chain is built from TRBV7-3 and TRBJ2-1; there is no DNA to check the TCRdb D call of TRBD1. Per the germline V gene, CDR1 is SGHTA and CDR2 is FQGTGA. CDR3 size: 13 residues. The CDR3 loop is CASSFPGGNEQFF.

The chain is built from TRBV6-5 and TRBJ2-7; the D gene TCRdb calls, TRBD1, cannot be checked with no DNA. Germline values: CDR1 MNHEY, CDR2 SVGAGI. CDR3 length: 15 amino acids. The chain's CDR3 is CASSYDRDASYEQYF.